A single sample gave rise to the 5 T cell receptor beta chains below, sequenced in a study of control samples from healthy donors and cancer patients. Measured with immunoSEQ multiplex PCR; TCRdb has only the in-frame clones, and not every one. The sample gives roughly 88,000 clones, approximately 89% of which show up once; 0.92% is in the top ten. The material sequenced was blood. Receptors originate from a woman in her 30s in good health.

The chain is built from TRBV30 and TRBJ1-5, with 10 nucleotides matching TRBD1. Germline V gene sequence: CDR1 GTSNPN, CDR2 SVGIG (reference sequence). The CDR3 is 15 residues long. Losses at the gene ends were 3 bases for V and 3 bases for J; bases not matched to a gene: 5. The CDR3 protein is CAWRPGQGFNQPQHF. As DNA, the CDR3 is TGTGCCTGGAGACCGGGACAGGGGTTCAATCAGCCCCAGCATTTT.

J is TRBJ2-1 and V is TRBV5-1; 12 bases agree with TRBD2. J lost 3 bases, V lost 5 bases, and 6 bases had no gene match. Germline CDR1 SGHRS, CDR2 YFSETQ. The CDR3 is 16 amino acids. The CDR3 bases are TGCGCCAGCAGTTCGGGGACTAGCGGGTACTACAATGAGCAGTTCTTC. This gives the protein CASSSGTSGYYNEQFF.

The rearrangement uses TRBV3-1 (or the pseudogene TRBV3-2) and TRBJ1-2; D ambiguous. Trimming shortened V by 0 bases and J by 4 bases, and 12 bases separated the two germline ends. Germline V gene sequence: CDR1 LGHDT, CDR2 YNNKEL (reference sequence). CDR3 length equals 15 residues. CDR3 DNA sequence: TGTGCCAGCAGCCAAGAAAGGCAGACGACCTATGGCTACACCTTC. Its protein product is CASSQERQTTYGYTF.

The CDR3 DNA is TGTGCCAGCAGCTACACAGGGCCGCTCTCTGGAAACACCATATATTTT. Translation: CASSYTGPLSGNTIYF. The rearrangement links TRBV13 to TRBJ1-3, with a tentative D call TRBD1 (6 bases). The CDR3 totals 16 residues. Germline V CDR1 and CDR2: PRHDT, FYEKMQ (reference sequence). The V end lost 4 bases, the J end lost 0 bases, and 13 bases lay between the germline ends.

The V gene is TRBV7-2, the J gene TRBJ2-5; D may be TRBD1 (7 bases). The ends were cut back, 5 bases at V and 5 bases at J, with 15 bases in the middle. The CDR3 covers 14 residues. Germline lookup yields CDR1 SGHTA and CDR2 FQGNSA. CDR3 sequence reads: CASSPPGGRETQYF. The CDR3 nucleotides are TGTGCCAGCAGCCCCCCAGGGGGGCGGGAGACCCAGTACTTC.